Below are 21 T cell receptor beta chains sequenced from a single sample in a study of a mutant IDH1 vaccine in newly diagnosed glioma. Using immunoSEQ multiplex PCR, the repertoire was profiled, and TCRdb retains in-frame clones only, with some absent. This repertoire shows 60,000 or so clones, about 81% found once; its top ten account for over 7%. Time point described: week 5, during vaccination. Vaccination used 300 ug of mutant IDH1 20-mer peptide per dose, with topical imiquimod. No antigen has been identified for these receptors. This sample comprised PBMCs, obtained from a glioma patient whose treatment included an IDH1 peptide vaccine. These receptor sequences come from a woman aged 45-65 years with glioma.

This clone has a single count. The chain joins TRBV10-1 to TRBJ2-3; D remains unclear. Trimming removed 0 bases at V and 5 bases at J, with 3 bases between. Germline V gene lookup returns CDR1 WNHNN and CDR2 SYGVQD (reference sequence). The CDR3 totals 12 residues. CDR3 DNA: TGCGCCAGCAGTGAGTCTTTAGATACGCAGTATTTT. Translation gives CASSESLDTQYF.

This rearrangement joins TRBV14 to TRBJ2-5; D perhaps matches TRBD2 (5 bases). The length of the CDR3 is 14 residues. Trimming stripped 1 base from V and 4 bases from J, with 10 bases between. CDR1 is SGHDN, CDR2 FVKESK, per germline. The CDR3 sequence: CASSQVGGAETQYF. Here the CDR3 DNA reads TGTGCCAGCAGCCAAGTAGGAGGTGCAGAGACCCAGTACTTC.

The chain joins TRBV5-1 to TRBJ2-1; 10 nucleotides align to TRBD2. The CDR3 has 14 amino acids. The germline CDR1 and CDR2 sequences are SGHRS and YFSETQ. V shed 4 bases and J 4 bases; nucleotides not matched to a gene: 2. CDR3 residues: CASSGAGGYNEQFF. As DNA, the CDR3 is TGCGCCAGCAGCGGAGCGGGGGGGTACAATGAGCAGTTCTTC.

The chain joins TRBV5-6 to TRBJ2-5; 7 bases map to TRBD1. The length of the CDR3 is 14 residues. Trimming took 3 bases from V and 5 from J; bases not matched to a gene: 7. CDR1 and CDR2 (germline): SGHDT, YYEEEE. The CDR3 spells CASSYRGSGETQYF. The CDR3 DNA follows: TGTGCCAGCAGCTACAGGGGTTCAGGGGAGACCCAGTACTTC.

The chain uses TRBV11-3 and TRBJ2-1; perhaps TRBD2 as D (6 bases). V lost 3 bases and J 4 bases, leaving 7 bases between the germline ends. The germline gives CDR1 SGHNT, CDR2 YENEEA. This CDR3 comprises 13 residues. For the CDR3, the DNA is TGTGCCAGCAGCTTGGGGACTTACAATGAGCAGTTCTTC. Amino acid sequence: CASSLGTYNEQFF.

The genes are TRBV19 and TRBJ2-7; 11 bases match TRBD2. V dropped 5 bases and J dropped 4; count of bases not matched to a gene: 4. The CDR3 runs to 14 residues. Per germline, CDR1 LNHDA and CDR2 SQIVND (reference sequence). The CDR3 DNA follows: TGTGCCAGTAGTGTGGGACTAGCGGAGTACGAGCAGTACTTC. This gives the protein CASSVGLAEYEQYF.

The gene calls are TRBV27 and TRBJ1-1, with D uncertain. CDR3 length: 13 amino acids. With 3 bases removed from V and 4 bases from J, the gap between germline ends came to 9 bases. Looked up from germline, CDR1 is MNHEY and CDR2 is SMNVEV (reference sequence). The CDR3 spells CASSFKMGTEAFF. CDR3 nucleotide sequence: TGTGCCAGCAGTTTTAAAATGGGCACTGAAGCTTTCTTT.

The chain couples TRBV20-1 to TRBJ2-2; D remains ambiguous. With 2 bases removed from V and 5 bases from J, the gap between germline ends came to 3 bases. Germline V lookup: CDR1 DFQATT, CDR2 SNEGSKA (reference sequence). The CDR3 contains 11 residues. The DNA of the CDR3 is TGCAGTGCTAGAAAGACCGGGGAGCTGTTTTTT. It encodes CSARKTGELFF.

The chain is built from TRBV7-9 and TRBJ2-3, with 7 bases aligning to TRBD1. CDR1 is SEHNR and CDR2 is FQNEAQ in the germline V gene (reference sequence). CDR3 length: 17 amino acids. J lost 6 bases, V lost 3 bases, and 15 bases had no gene match. CDR3 DNA: TGTGCCAGCAGCTTCTATGGGACAGCTGCAGGGGCGGATACGCAGTATTTT. Amino acid sequence: CASSFYGTAAGADTQYF. Full variable domain (rest looked up from reference TRBV7-9 and TRBJ2-3): DTGVSQNPRHKITKRGQNVTFRCDPISEHNRLYWYRQTLGQGPEFLTYFQNEAQLEKSRLLSDRFSAERPKGSFSTLEIQRTEQGDSAMYLCASSFYGTAAGADTQYFGPGTRLTVL.

V and J are TRBV10-3 and TRBJ2-5; TRBD1 is a possible D gene (6 bases). With 0 bases removed from V and 0 bases from J, the gap between germline ends came to 14 bases. This CDR3 spans 17 amino acids. The germline V gene has CDR1 ENHRY and CDR2 SYGVKD. This CDR3 is CAISESTGGPYQETQYF. The DNA for the CDR3 is TGTGCCATCAGTGAGTCGACTGGGGGCCCGTACCAAGAGACCCAGTACTTC.

This chain joins TRBV29-1 and TRBJ2-1; D is ambiguous. CDR3 length equals 14 residues. The V and J ends lost 4 bases and 9 bases respectively, with 19 bases between them. In germline, CDR1 is SQVTM, CDR2 ANQGSEA. The CDR3 loop is CSVANDPPWGEQFF. The DNA for the CDR3 is TGCAGCGTTGCGAACGACCCTCCTTGGGGTGAGCAGTTCTTC.

The chain couples TRBV7-2 to TRBJ2-7, with TRBD2 matching 9 bases. This CDR3 contains 15 residues. The germline V gene encodes CDR1 SGHTA and CDR2 FQGNSA. After removal of 5 bases from V and 7 bases from J, the junction contained 12 bases not matched to a gene. As DNA, the CDR3 is TGTGCCAGCAGCCGCTACGCGGGGGGGAGGTATGAGCAGTACTTC. Amino acid sequence: CASSRYAGGRYEQYF.

V usage is TRBV5-4 and J usage is TRBJ1-1; TRBD1 might be the D (5 bases). This CDR3 is built from 13 residues. V lost 4 bases, J lost 1 base, and 8 bases lay in between. CDR1 is SGHNT and CDR2 is YYREEE in the germline V gene (reference sequence). CDR3 loop: CASSGRGNTEAFF. The CDR3 bases are TGTGCCAGCAGCGGGAGGGGGAACACTGAAGCTTTCTTT.

The V and J genes are TRBV10-3 and TRBJ1-5; D unclear. CDR1 and CDR2 (germline): ENHRY, SYGVKD. The CDR3 has 14 amino acids. V gave up 8 bases and J gave up 3 bases, with 14 bases separating them. The CDR3 loop reads CAIGEPGLNQPQHF. CDR3 bases: TGTGCCATCGGGGAACCGGGCCTCAATCAGCCCCAGCATTTT.

The chain recombines TRBV19 with TRBJ1-1, with D maybe TRBD1 (6 bases). The CDR3 has 14 residues. The germline V gene encodes CDR1 LNHDA and CDR2 SQIVND (reference sequence). V lost 3 bases to trimming and J lost 2 bases, with 10 bases between them. CDR3 sequence (DNA): TGTGCCAGTAGTATCGGGACACTTAACACTGAAGCTTTCTTT. Translated: CASSIGTLNTEAFF. Filled out from reference TRBV19 and TRBJ1-1, the complete variable domain reads DGGITQSPKYLFRKEGQNVTLSCEQNLNHDAMYWYRQDPGQGLRLIYYSQIVNDFQKGDIAEGYSVSREKKESFPLTVTSAQKNPTAFYLCASSIGTLNTEAFFGQGTRLTVV.

The chain combines TRBV9 with TRBJ2-7, with D unclear. Germline CDR1 and CDR2: SGDLS and YYNGEE. Deletions cut 0 bases from V and 2 bases from J, with 12 bases between. There are 15 residues in the CDR3. CDR3: CASSVGADFPYEQYF. CDR3 coding DNA: TGTGCCAGCAGCGTAGGGGCCGATTTCCCCTACGAGCAGTACTTC.

The J gene is TRBJ1-4, the V gene TRBV7-2, with no clear D. The germline gives CDR1 SGHTA, CDR2 FQGNSA. The CDR3 length is 14 residues. V was trimmed by 5 bases and J by 0 bases, leaving 7 bases between them. Written as DNA, the CDR3 is TGTGCCAGCAGCCGTGTCTCAACTAATGAAAAACTGTTTTTT. This sequence encodes CASSRVSTNEKLFF.

The chain links TRBV27 to TRBJ2-5; 9 nucleotides align to TRBD1. The end of the DNA is better explained by TRBJ2-7, so the J call may be wrong. CDR3 size: 14 residues. The V gene's germline CDR1 is MNHEY and CDR2 SMNVEV (reference sequence). In DNA form, the CDR3 reads TGTGCCAGCAGTTTCGGGACAGGGAGTTACGAGCAGTACTTC. Amino acid sequence: CASSFGTGSYEQYF.

The CDR3 loop reads CAWRGHSRSYEQYF. The DNA for the CDR3 is TGTGCCTGGAGGGGACACAGCCGCTCCTACGAGCAGTACTTC. The genes are TRBV30 and TRBJ2-5; tentative D call: TRBD1 (6 bases). The J call may be in error: the DNA end matches TRBJ2-7 better. Germline CDR1 GTSNPN, CDR2 SVGIG (reference sequence). This CDR3 spans 14 amino acids.

The table lists this clone with a few counts. The chain carries TRBV9 and TRBJ2-1; tentative D call: TRBD1 (6 bases). Per germline, CDR1 SGDLS and CDR2 YYNGEE. V was clipped by 0 bases and J by 4 bases, with 17 bases between them. This CDR3 has 17 amino acids. This CDR3 reads CASSVGANRDPYNEQFF. Written as DNA, the CDR3 is TGTGCCAGCAGCGTAGGAGCAAACAGGGACCCTTACAATGAGCAGTTCTTC.

This chain connects TRBV18 to TRBJ1-1; D remains unclear. CDR3 length: 13 residues. CDR1 is KGHSH, CDR2 LQKENI, per germline. V was pared by 2 bases and J by 1 base, with 5 bases between. The DNA for the CDR3 is TGTGCCAGCTCACCAGACCAGAACACTGAAGCTTTCTTT. Residues: CASSPDQNTEAFF.